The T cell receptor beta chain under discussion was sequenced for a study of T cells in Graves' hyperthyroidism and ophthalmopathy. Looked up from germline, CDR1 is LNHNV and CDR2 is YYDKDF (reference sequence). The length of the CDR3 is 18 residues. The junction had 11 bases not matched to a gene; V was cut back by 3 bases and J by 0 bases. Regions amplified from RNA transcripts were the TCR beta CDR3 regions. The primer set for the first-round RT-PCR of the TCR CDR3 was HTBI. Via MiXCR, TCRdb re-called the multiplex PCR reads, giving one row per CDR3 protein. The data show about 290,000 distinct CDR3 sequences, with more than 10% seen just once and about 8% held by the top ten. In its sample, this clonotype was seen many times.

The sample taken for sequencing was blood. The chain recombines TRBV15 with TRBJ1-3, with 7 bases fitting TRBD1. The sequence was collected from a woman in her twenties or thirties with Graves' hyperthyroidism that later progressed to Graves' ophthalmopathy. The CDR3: CATSRTPGQRSSGNTIYF. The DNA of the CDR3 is TGTGCCACCAGCAGGACGCCGGGACAGCGGAGCTCTGGAAACACCATATATTTT.